This T cell receptor beta chain came from a study of type 1 regulatory T cells. Study context: T-allo10 is an in vitro-generated, Tr1-enriched CD4 T cell product specific for alloantigen. Study-level findings and limits: Tr1 cells had a more restricted TCR repertoire than non-Tr1 cells.

Trimming pared 8 bases from V and 7 bases from J, leaving 12 bases between. The CDR3 totals 11 residues. CDR1 and CDR2 from the germline V gene are SGHTA and FQGNSA. On this clonotype: Its antigen remains unidentified. This may stem from a read error, because a much larger clone lies one nucleotide away.

TCRdb reprocessed the reads via MiXCR and lists one record per CDR3 protein. The sample gives tens of thousands of distinct CDR3 sequences, roughly 20% of which show up once; 7.5% to 8.5% is in the top ten. Sequenced: cultured type 1 regulatory T (Tr1) cells, either the whole culture or a sorted fraction (not recorded which). The receptor's source is a human donor in good health. The V gene is TRBV7-2, the J gene TRBJ2-7, with D perhaps TRBD1 or TRBD2 (5 bases each). The CDR3 bases are TGTGCCAGCTGCCGCAGGGAGGAGCAGTACTTC. Translated, it gives CASCRREEQYF.